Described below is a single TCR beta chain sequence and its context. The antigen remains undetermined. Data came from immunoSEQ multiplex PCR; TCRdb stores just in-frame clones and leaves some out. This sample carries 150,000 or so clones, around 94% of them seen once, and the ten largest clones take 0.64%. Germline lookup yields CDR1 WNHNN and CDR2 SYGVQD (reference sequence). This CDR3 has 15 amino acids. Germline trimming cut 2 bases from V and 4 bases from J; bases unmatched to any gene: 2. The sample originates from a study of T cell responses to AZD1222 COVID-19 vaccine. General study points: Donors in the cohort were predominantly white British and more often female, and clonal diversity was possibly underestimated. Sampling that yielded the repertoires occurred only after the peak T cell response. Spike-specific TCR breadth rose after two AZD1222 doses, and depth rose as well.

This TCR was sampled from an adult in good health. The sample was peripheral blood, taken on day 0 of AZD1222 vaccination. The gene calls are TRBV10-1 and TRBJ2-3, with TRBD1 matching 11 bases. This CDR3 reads CASSERTGGPDTQYF. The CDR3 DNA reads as TGCGCCAGCAGTGAGAGGACAGGGGGCCCAGATACGCAGTATTTT.